The rows below give T cell receptor beta chains drawn from one sample of a study of long-term antiretroviral therapy in people with HIV. The method was immunoSEQ multiplex PCR; TCRdb's version includes in-frame clones alone and lacks a portion of them. The sample has approximately 33,000 clones, about four fifths seen once; the top ten hold roughly 7.9%. The source material was unsorted PBMCs, sampled 0.4 years before starting antiretroviral therapy. The receptors were gathered from a man aged 18 to 35 with HIV. Each CDR3 is given with its conserved first and last residue. Size tells how often a clone was seen (once, few, many) or the class of an expanded clone, and some rows leave it out.

j_call: TRBJ1-5; clone_size: .; v_call: TRBV6-1; cdr3_aa: CASSEGRGGQPQHF
j_call: TRBJ1-1; clone_size: .; v_call: TRBV11-2; cdr3_aa: CASSAPTENTEAFF
j_call: TRBJ1-1; clone_size: .; v_call: TRBV18; cdr3_aa: CASCRAEGSEAFF
j_call: TRBJ2-3; clone_size: .; v_call: TRBV9; cdr3_aa: CASSVGGGLTDTQYF
j_call: TRBJ1-2; clone_size: .; v_call: TRBV6-1; cdr3_aa: CASSDSLTGWYGYTF
j_call: TRBJ2-1; clone_size: .; v_call: TRBV5-1; cdr3_aa: CASSFGSGGSSYNEQFF
j_call: TRBJ2-1; clone_size: .; v_call: TRBV11-2; cdr3_aa: CASSPLAGSYNEQFF
j_call: TRBJ2-2; clone_size: .; v_call: TRBV5-4; cdr3_aa: CASSLPGGSNTGELFF
j_call: TRBJ2-1; clone_size: once; v_call: TRBV7-2; cdr3_aa: CATSGGSHNEQFF
j_call: TRBJ1-4; clone_size: .; v_call: TRBV30; cdr3_aa: CAWSVEQGAEKLFF
j_call: TRBJ2-3; clone_size: .; v_call: TRBV27; cdr3_aa: CASSLSLAGVTQYF
j_call: TRBJ2-2; clone_size: .; v_call: TRBV7-8; cdr3_aa: CASSKGGNTGELFF
j_call: TRBJ2-7; clone_size: .; v_call: TRBV21-1; cdr3_aa: CASSKKRPLGMYEQYF
j_call: TRBJ2-2; clone_size: once; v_call: TRBV10-3; cdr3_aa: CAIIRTDGTSGAGELFF
j_call: TRBJ1-1; clone_size: .; v_call: TRBV9; cdr3_aa: CASSALQGVNTEAFF
j_call: TRBJ2-7; clone_size: .; v_call: TRBV19; cdr3_aa: CASSIDLRTSSYEQYF